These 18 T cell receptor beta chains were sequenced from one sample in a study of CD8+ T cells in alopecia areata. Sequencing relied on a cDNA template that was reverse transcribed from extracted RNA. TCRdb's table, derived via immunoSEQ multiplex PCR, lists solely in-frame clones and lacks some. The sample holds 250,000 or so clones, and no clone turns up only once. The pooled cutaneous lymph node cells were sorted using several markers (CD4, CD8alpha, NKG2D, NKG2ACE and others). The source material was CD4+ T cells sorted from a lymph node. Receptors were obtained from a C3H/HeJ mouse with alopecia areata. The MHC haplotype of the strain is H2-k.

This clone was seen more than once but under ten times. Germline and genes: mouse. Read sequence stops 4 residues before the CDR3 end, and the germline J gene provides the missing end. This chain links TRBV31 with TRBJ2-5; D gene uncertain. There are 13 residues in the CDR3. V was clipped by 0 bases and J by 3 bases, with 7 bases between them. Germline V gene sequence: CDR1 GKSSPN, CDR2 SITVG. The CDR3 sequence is CAWSLEFQDTQYF. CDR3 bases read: TGTGCCTGGAGTCTGGAGTTTCAAGAC.

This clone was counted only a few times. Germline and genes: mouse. The sequenced CDR3 bases are TGCACCTGCAGTGCAGTCCCGGGACTGGGGGGTAACCAAGAC. It is translated as CTCSAVPGLGGNQD. The full CDR3 protein reads CTCSAVPGLGGNQDTQYF. The gene calls are TRBV1 and TRBJ2-5; 12 bases are shared with TRBD2. Coverage ceases 4 residues before the CDR3 finishes, and the germline J gene fills in the end. This CDR3 comprises 18 residues. From germline, CDR1 is NSQYPW and CDR2 LRSPGD (reference sequence). Trimming took 1 base from V and 0 from J; bases not matched to a gene: 5. The full variable domain, its missing parts supplied by reference TRBV1 and TRBJ2-5, is VTLLEQNPRWRLVPRGQAVNLRCILKNSQYPWMSWYQQDLQKQLQWLFTLRSPGDKEVKSLPGADYLATRVTDTELRLQVANMSQGRTLYCTCSAVPGLGGNQDTQYFGPGTRLLVL.

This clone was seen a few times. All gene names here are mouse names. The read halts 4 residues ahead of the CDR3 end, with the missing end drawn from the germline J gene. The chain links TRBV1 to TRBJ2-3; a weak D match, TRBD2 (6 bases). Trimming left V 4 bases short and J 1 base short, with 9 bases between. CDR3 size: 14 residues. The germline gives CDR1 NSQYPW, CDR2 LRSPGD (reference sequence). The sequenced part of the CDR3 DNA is TGCACCTGCAGTGGCTGGGGAGGTGCAGAA. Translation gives CTCSGWGGAE. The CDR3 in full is CTCSGWGGAETLYF.

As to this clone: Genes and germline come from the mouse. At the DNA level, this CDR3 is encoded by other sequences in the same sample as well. Here the CDR3 reads CASSIRGGRAETLYF. The sequenced part of the CDR3 DNA is TGTGCCAGCAGTATTCGAGGGGGACGGGCAGAA. This chain joins TRBV19 and TRBJ2-3, with a weak D call TRBD1 (6 bases). With the read ending 4 residues before the CDR3 end, the germline J gene is used to fill in that end. CDR3 size: 15 residues. The V end was cut by 2 bases, the J end by 3 bases, with 13 bases between. The germline V gene has CDR1 FNHDT and CDR2 SITEND (reference sequence).

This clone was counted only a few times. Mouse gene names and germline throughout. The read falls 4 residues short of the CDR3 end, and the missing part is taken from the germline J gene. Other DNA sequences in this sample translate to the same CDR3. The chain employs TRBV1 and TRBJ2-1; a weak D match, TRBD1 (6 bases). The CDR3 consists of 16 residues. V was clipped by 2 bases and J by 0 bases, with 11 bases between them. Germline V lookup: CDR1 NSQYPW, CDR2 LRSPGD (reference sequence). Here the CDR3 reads CTCSASRDNNYAEQFF. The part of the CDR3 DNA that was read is TGCACCTGCAGTGCAAGCAGGGACAATAACTATGCT.

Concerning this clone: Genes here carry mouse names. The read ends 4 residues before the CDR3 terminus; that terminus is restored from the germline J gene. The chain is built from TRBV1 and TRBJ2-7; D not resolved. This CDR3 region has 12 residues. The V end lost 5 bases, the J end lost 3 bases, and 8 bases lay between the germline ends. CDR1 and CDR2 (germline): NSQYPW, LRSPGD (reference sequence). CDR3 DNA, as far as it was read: TGCACCTGCAGTCAACAGATCTAT. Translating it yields CTCSQQIY. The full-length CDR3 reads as CTCSQQIYEQYF.

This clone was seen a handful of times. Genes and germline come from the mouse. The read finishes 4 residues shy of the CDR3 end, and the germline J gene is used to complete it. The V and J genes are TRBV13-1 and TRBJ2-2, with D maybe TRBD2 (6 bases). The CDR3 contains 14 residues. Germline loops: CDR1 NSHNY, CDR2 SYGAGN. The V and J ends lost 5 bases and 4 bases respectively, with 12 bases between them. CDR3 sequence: CASREPGGTGQLYF. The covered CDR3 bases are TGTGCCAGCAGAGAACCGGGGGGCACCGGG.

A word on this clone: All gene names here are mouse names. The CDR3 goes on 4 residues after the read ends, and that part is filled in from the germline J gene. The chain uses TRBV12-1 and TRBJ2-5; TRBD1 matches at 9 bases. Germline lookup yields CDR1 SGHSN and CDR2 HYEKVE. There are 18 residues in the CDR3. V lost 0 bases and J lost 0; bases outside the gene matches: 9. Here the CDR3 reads CASSLVPGQGMNQDTQYF. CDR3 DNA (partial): TGTGCCAGCTCTCTCGTCCCGGGACAGGGTATGAACCAAGAC.

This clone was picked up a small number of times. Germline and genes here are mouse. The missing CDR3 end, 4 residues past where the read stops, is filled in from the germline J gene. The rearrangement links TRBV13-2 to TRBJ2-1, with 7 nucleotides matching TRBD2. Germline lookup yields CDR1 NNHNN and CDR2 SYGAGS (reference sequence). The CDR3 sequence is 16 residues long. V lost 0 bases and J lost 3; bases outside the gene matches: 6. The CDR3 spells CASGDAKLGPYAEQFF. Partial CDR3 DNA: TGTGCCAGCGGTGATGCAAAACTGGGGCCCTATGCT.

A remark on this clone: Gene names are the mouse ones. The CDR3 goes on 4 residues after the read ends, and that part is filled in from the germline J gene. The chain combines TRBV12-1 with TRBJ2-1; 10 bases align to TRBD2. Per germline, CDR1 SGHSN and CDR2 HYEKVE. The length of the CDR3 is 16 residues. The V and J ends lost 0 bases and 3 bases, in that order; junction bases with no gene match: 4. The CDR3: CASSLETGGPYAEQFF. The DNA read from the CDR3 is TGTGCCAGCTCTCTCGAGACTGGGGGGCCCTATGCT. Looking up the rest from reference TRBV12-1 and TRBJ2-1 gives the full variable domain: DSGVVQSPRHIIKEKGGRSVLTCIPISGHSNVVWYQQTLGKELKFLIQHYEKVERDKGFLPSRFSVQQFDDYHSEMNMSALELEDSAMYFCASSLETGGPYAEQFFGPGTRLTVL.

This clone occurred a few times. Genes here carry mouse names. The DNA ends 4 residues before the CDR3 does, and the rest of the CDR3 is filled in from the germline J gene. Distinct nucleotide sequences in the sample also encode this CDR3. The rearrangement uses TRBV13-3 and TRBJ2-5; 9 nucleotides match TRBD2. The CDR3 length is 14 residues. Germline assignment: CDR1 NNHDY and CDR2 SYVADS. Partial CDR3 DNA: TGTGCCAGCAGTGATACTGGGGGGAGGGAC. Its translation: CASSDTGGRD. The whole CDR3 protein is CASSDTGGRDTQYF.

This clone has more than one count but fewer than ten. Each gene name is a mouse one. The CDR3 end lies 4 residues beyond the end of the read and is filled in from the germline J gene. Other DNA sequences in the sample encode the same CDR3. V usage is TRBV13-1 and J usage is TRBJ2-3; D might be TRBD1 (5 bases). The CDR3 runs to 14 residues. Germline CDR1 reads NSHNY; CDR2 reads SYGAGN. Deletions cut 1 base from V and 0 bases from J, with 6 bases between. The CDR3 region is CASSDQGSAETLYF. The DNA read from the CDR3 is TGTGCCAGCAGTGATCAGGGAAGTGCAGAA.

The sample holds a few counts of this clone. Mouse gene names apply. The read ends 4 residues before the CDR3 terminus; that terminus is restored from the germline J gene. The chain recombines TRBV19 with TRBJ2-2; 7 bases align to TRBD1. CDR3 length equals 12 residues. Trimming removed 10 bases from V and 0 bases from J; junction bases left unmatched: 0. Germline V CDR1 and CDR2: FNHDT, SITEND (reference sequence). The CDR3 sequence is CAGQANTGQLYF. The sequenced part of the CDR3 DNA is TGTGCCGGACAGGCAAACACCGGG. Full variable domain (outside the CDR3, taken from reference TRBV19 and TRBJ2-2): GGIITQTPKFLIGQEGQKLTLKCQQNFNHDTMYWYRQDSGKGLRLIYYSITENDLQKGDLSEGYDASREKKSSFSLTVTSAQKNEMAVFLCAGQANTGQLYFGEGSKLTVL.

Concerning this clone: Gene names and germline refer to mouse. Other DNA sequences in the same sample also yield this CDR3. The CDR3 sequence is CASSIKGQNTLYF. CDR3 DNA, as far as it was read: TGTGCCAGCAGTATAAAGGGTCAAAAC. V usage is TRBV19 and J usage is TRBJ2-4; D not certain. The read halts 4 residues ahead of the CDR3 end, with the missing end drawn from the germline J gene. This CDR3 is 13 amino acids long. CDR1 is FNHDT, CDR2 SITEND, per germline (reference sequence). The ends were cut back, 1 base at V and 1 base at J, with 4 bases in the middle.

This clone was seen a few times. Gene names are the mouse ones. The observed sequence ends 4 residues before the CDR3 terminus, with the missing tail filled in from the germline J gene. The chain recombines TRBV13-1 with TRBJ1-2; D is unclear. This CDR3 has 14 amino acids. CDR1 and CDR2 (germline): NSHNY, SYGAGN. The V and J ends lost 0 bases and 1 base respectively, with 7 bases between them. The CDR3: CASSDAWVNSDYTF. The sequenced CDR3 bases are TGTGCCAGCAGTGATGCATGGGTAAACTCC.

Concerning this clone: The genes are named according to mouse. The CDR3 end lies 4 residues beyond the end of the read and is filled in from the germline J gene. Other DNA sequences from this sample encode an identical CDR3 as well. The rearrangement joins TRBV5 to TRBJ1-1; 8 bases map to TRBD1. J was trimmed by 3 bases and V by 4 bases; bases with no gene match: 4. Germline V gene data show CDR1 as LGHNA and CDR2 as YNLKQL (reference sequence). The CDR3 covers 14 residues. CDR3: CASSPQGADTEVFF. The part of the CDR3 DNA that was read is TGTGCCAGCAGCCCCCAGGGGGCAGACACA.

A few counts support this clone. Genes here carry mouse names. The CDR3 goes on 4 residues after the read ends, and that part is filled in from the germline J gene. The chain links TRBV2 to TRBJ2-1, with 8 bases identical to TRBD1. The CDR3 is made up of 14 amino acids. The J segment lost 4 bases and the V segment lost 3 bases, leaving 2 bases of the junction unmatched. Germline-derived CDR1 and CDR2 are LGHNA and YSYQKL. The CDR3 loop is CASSHRTGYAEQFF. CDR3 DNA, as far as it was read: TGTGCCAGCAGCCACCGGACAGGGTATGCT.

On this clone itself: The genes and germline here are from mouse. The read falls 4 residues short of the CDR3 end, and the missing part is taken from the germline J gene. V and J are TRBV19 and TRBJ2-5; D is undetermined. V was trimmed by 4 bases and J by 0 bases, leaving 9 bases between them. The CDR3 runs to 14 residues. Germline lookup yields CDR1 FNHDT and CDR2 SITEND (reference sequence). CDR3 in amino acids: CASSLSLNQDTQYF. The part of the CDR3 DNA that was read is TGTGCCAGCAGTCTCTCTCTTAACCAAGAC.